The 12 T cell receptor beta chains below come from one sample, sequenced in a study of T cell responses to AZD1222 COVID-19 vaccine (dated by TCRdb to the early 2020s). The library was built by means of the immunoSEQ multiplex PCR assay. TCRdb provides this immuneACCESS table in a form limited to in-frame rearrangements. Some clones are lacking; in checked studies, under half of them reflect an unresolved V gene, and why the rest are absent is not known. The sample includes 95,000 to 100,000 clones, with approximately 84% observed a single time. More than 13% of the sample is taken by the ten largest. Taken with the paper, the label for time point translates to: about 28 days (+/-7) after the second vaccine dose. The starting material was peripheral blood, obtained 28 days after the second AZD1222 dose. These receptor sequences come from an adult who received the AZD1222 COVID-19 vaccine.

This clone appeared once. The chain recombines TRBV2 with TRBJ2-7; D not resolved. V gave up 2 bases and J gave up 2 bases, with 7 bases separating them. The CDR3 sequence is 13 residues long. Germline loops: CDR1 SNHLY, CDR2 FYNNEI. The CDR3 nucleotides are TGTGCCAGCAGTGAAAAACTGCCCTACGAGCAGTACTTC. The encoded protein is CASSEKLPYEQYF.

V usage is TRBV27 and J usage is TRBJ1-5, with D possibly being TRBD1 (5 bases). V gave up 4 bases and J gave up 0 bases, with 13 bases separating them. The CDR3 is made up of 16 amino acids. Germline CDR1 is MNHEY and CDR2 is SMNVEV (reference sequence). The CDR3 DNA follows: TGTGCCAGCAGTTGGGGCGGACCCTATAGCAATCAGCCCCAGCATTTT. Its protein is CASSWGGPYSNQPQHF.

The CDR3 sequence: CASSPASGGSYEQYF. The CDR3 DNA is TGTGCCAGCAGCCCCGCCAGCGGGGGGTCCTACGAGCAGTACTTC. The chain joins TRBV3-1 (or the pseudogene TRBV3-2) to TRBJ2-7, with TRBD2 identical over 9 bases. Germline lookup yields CDR1 LGHDT and CDR2 YNNKEL (reference sequence). Unmatched junction bases numbered 5, after V lost 4 bases and J lost 1 base. The CDR3 extends over 15 amino acids.

This sequence joins TRBV10-3 and TRBJ1-2; D possibly corresponds to TRBD1 (6 bases). V was trimmed by 6 bases and J by 8 bases, leaving 22 bases between them. In germline, CDR1 is ENHRY, CDR2 SYGVKD. The CDR3 runs 15 residues. CDR3 residues: CAISDGQFLKLGYTF. The CDR3 DNA reads TGTGCCATCAGCGACGGACAGTTCCTTAAGTTGGGCTACACCTTC.

The CDR3 spells CASSKGQIYEQYF. The CDR3 coding sequence is TGTGCCAGTAGTAAAGGACAGATCTACGAGCAGTACTTC. The chain has TRBV19 and TRBJ2-7; a weak D match, TRBD1 (6 bases). The CDR3 consists of 13 residues. Trimming took off 4 bases at V and 3 bases at J, with 10 bases between the two ends. The germline V gene encodes CDR1 LNHDA and CDR2 SQIVND (reference sequence).

This clone was detected only once. This chain uses TRBV19 with TRBJ1-5; D gene ambiguous. Trimming stripped 3 bases from V and 5 bases from J, with 5 bases between. The CDR3 extends over 12 amino acids. CDR1 LNHDA and CDR2 SQIVND come from the germline V gene (reference sequence). This CDR3 is CASSMSYQPQHF. CDR3 in DNA: TGTGCCAGTAGTATGTCTTATCAGCCCCAGCATTTT.

This clone was recorded once. The chain recombines TRBV5-1 with TRBJ1-1; D call uncertain. The CDR3 totals 13 residues. With 4 bases removed from V and 4 bases from J, the gap between germline ends came to 11 bases. Per the germline V gene, CDR1 is SGHRS and CDR2 is YFSETQ. The CDR3 spells CASSTTPGTEAFF. DNA of the CDR3: TGCGCCAGCAGCACGACCCCGGGCACTGAAGCTTTCTTT.

The chain couples TRBV7-2 to TRBJ2-7; D perhaps matches TRBD1 (6 bases). Germline CDR1 reads SGHTA; CDR2 reads FQGNSA. Trimming pared 5 bases from V and 5 bases from J, leaving 22 bases between. CDR3 length equals 16 residues. CDR3 amino acids: CASSRVGGGRGDEQYF. The CDR3 region has the DNA TGTGCCAGCAGCCGCGTTGGGGGCGGCCGCGGTGACGAGCAGTACTTC.

The chain couples TRBV10-2 to TRBJ1-2; D not certain. The germline V and J ends were trimmed by 0 bases and 6 bases, with 11 bases remaining between them. CDR1 and CDR2 (germline): WSHSY, SAAADI. The CDR3 covers 14 residues. CDR3 protein: CASSESRDADGYTF. CDR3 DNA: TGCGCCAGCAGTGAGTCTAGGGATGCAGATGGCTACACCTTC.

The chain joins TRBV7-2 to TRBJ2-2; 9 nucleotides match TRBD2. Germline CDR1 reads SGHTA; CDR2 reads FQGNSA. This CDR3 spans 16 amino acids. After removal of 4 bases from V and 1 base from J, the junction contained 4 bases not matched to a gene. Written as DNA, the CDR3 is TGTGCCAGCAGCTCTCAAGCGGGGGGGAACACCGGGGAGCTGTTTTTT. Its protein is CASSSQAGGNTGELFF.

V gene TRBV4-1 combines with J gene TRBJ2-7; the D gene could be TRBD1 or TRBD2 (6 bases each). This CDR3 is built from 17 residues. Trimming took 4 bases from V and 4 from J, leaving 23 bases between them. CDR1 is MGHRA and CDR2 is YSYEKL in the germline V gene. CDR3 bases: TGCGCCAGCAGCCTTCGGGAGTTACAGGGCGGTATTTACGAGCAGTACTTC. Protein sequence: CASSLRELQGGIYEQYF.

The chain joins TRBV7-2 to TRBJ1-5, with D tentatively TRBD1 (6 bases). Germline CDR1 reads SGHTA; CDR2 reads FQGNSA. V gave up 5 bases and J gave up 7 bases, with 12 bases separating them. This CDR3 has 13 amino acids. The CDR3 is CASSEGGYQPQHF. The DNA of the CDR3 is TGTGCCAGCAGCGAAGGGGGGTACCAGCCCCAGCATTTT.